Below are 9 T cell receptor beta chains sequenced from a single sample in a study of blood T cell repertoires in COVID-19. This table comes from immunoSEQ multiplex PCR, and its TCRdb copy is limited to in-frame clones, with some not included. The repertoire holds around 35,000 clones, with more than 85% as singletons. Input material: peripheral blood. The receptors derive from a human donor in a cohort sampled during active COVID-19.

The chain carries TRBV29-1 and TRBJ1-2, with TRBD1 identical over 9 bases. Germline V lookup: CDR1 SQVTM, CDR2 ANQGSEA. V gave up 4 bases and J gave up 6 bases; unmatched junction bases: 6. This CDR3 is built from 13 residues. Written as DNA, the CDR3 is TGCAGCGTTGGAACGGGACAGGGCGATGGCTACACCTTC. It is translated as CSVGTGQGDGYTF.

This chain links TRBV5-1 with TRBJ2-7; TRBD2 matches 7 bases. Germline loops: CDR1 SGHRS, CDR2 YFSETQ. J lost 5 bases, V lost 4 bases, and 6 bases had no gene match. The CDR3 is 13 amino acids. This CDR3 is CASSRSGTDEQYF. DNA of the CDR3: TGCGCCAGCAGCCGGAGCGGGACCGACGAGCAGTACTTC.

The rearrangement joins TRBV6-6 to TRBJ2-4; D possibly corresponds to TRBD1 (6 bases). Trimming took off 8 bases at V and 7 bases at J, with 15 bases between the two ends. The length of the CDR3 is 13 residues. CDR1 is MNHNY and CDR2 is SVGAGI in the germline V gene (reference sequence). The CDR3 bases are TGTGCCAGCGCCACAGGGTCCGCGAACATTCAGTACTTC. Amino acids: CASATGSANIQYF.

This clone is medium-sized within its sample. This rearrangement joins TRBV7-2 to TRBJ2-3, with D possibly matching TRBD1 (5 bases). V gave up 1 base and J gave up 2 bases, with 10 bases separating them. The CDR3 totals 15 residues. The V gene's germline CDR1 is SGHTA and CDR2 FQGNSA. In DNA, the CDR3 is TGTGCCAGCAGCTTAGAGTGGACATTCACAGATACGCAGTATTTT. Translating it yields CASSLEWTFTDTQYF.

V usage is TRBV7-8 and J usage is TRBJ2-1; D might be TRBD2 (5 bases). Trimming left V 4 bases short and J 1 base short, with 14 bases between. Germline V gene lookup returns CDR1 SGHVS and CDR2 FQNEAQ. There are 16 residues in the CDR3. The CDR3 DNA reads TGTGCCAGCAGCTCCGGGCGGGTTTGGTCCTACAATGAGCAGTTCTTC. Translated: CASSSGRVWSYNEQFF.

The chain couples TRBV28 to TRBJ1-6, with unresolved D. The CDR3 contains 16 residues. Germline CDR1 and CDR2: MDHEN and SYDVKM. Trimming took 7 bases from V and 0 from J, leaving 13 bases between them. CDR3 DNA: TGTGCCAGCACGATAGCTCTTGACTCCTATAATTCACCCCTCCACTTT. It translates to CASTIALDSYNSPLHF.

The gene calls are TRBV27 and TRBJ2-7; TRBD1 matches 7 bases. CDR1 and CDR2 from the germline V gene are MNHEY and SMNVEV (reference sequence). J lost 3 bases, V lost 7 bases, and 9 bases had no gene match. The CDR3 extends over 14 amino acids. For the CDR3, the DNA is TGTGCCAGCAAACTCAGGGGGTATATCTACGAGCAGTACTTC. Protein sequence: CASKLRGYIYEQYF.

The chain joins TRBV30 to TRBJ2-7; TRBD2 matches at 9 bases. Germline V gene lookup returns CDR1 GTSNPN and CDR2 SVGIG (reference sequence). V shed 0 bases, J shed 7 bases, and the junction held 10 bases outside the gene matches. The CDR3 has 15 amino acids. The chain's CDR3 is CAWSVGIAGVGEQYF. As DNA, the CDR3 is TGTGCCTGGAGTGTAGGGATAGCGGGAGTGGGAGAGCAGTACTTC.

The gene calls are TRBV14 and TRBJ1-1; D gene uncertain. Germline V gene sequence: CDR1 SGHDN, CDR2 FVKESK. The V gene lost 0 bases and the J gene lost 3 bases, with 17 bases spanning the gap. The CDR3 loop spans 17 amino acids. In nucleotides, the CDR3 is TGTGCCAGCAGCCAAGATATGGGCAAGCCGCGGGACACTGAAGCTTTCTTT. This codes for CASSQDMGKPRDTEAFF.